These T cell receptor beta chains were read from a single sample in a study of T cells in Graves' hyperthyroidism and ophthalmopathy. Using its own MiXCR run on the multiplex PCR reads, TCRdb lists one record per CDR3 protein. The sample yields approximately 430,000 distinct CDR3 sequences, 15% to 18% seen once. The material sequenced was blood. Receptors were obtained from a woman aged 18-30 years with Graves' hyperthyroidism. The CDR3 runs from the conserved cysteine through the conserved F or W. D genes are given only for firm matches. Rows may omit the clone size; those that give it use once, few, many or a size class.

size: .; J: TRBJ2-3; D: .; V: TRBV3-1; CDR3: CASSQQGPTTQYF; DNA: TGTGCCAGCAGCCAACAGGGACCGACTACGCAGTATTTT
size: few; J: TRBJ1-6; D: TRBD1; V: TRBV19; CDR3: CASSPDRVRPGSPLHF; DNA: TGTGCCAGTAGTCCGGACAGGGTAAGGCCCGGTTCACCCCTCCACTTT
size: .; J: TRBJ2-7; D: TRBD2; V: TRBV20-1; CDR3: CSARDLSGRAYEQYF; DNA: TGCAGTGCTAGAGATCTTAGCGGGAGGGCCTACGAGCAGTACTTC
size: many; J: TRBJ1-1; D: TRBD1; V: TRBV10-3; CDR3: CAIREPGQGRTEAFF; DNA: TGTGCCATCAGAGAACCGGGACAGGGGCGCACTGAAGCTTTCTTT
size: many; J: TRBJ1-1; D: .; V: TRBV5-1; CDR3: CASSLIQGMNTEAFF; DNA: TGCGCCAGCAGCTTGATACAGGGTATGAACACTGAAGCTTTCTTT
size: many; J: TRBJ2-5; D: TRBD2; V: TRBV6-1; CDR3: CASGPGLAGVGTQYF; DNA: TGTGCCAGCGGCCCCGGACTAGCGGGAGTCGGGACCCAGTACTTC
size: many; J: TRBJ2-4; D: .; V: TRBV6-1; CDR3: CASSLTDGGIQYF; DNA: TGTGCCAGCAGTTTGACGGACGGTGGCATTCAGTACTTC
size: many; J: TRBJ2-5; D: .; V: TRBV24-1; CDR3: CATSDLQGGETQYF; DNA: TGTGCCACCAGTGATTTGCAGGGGGGAGAGACCCAGTACTTC
size: .; J: TRBJ1-2; D: TRBD1; V: TRBV2; CDR3: CASSVGDRFYGYTF; DNA: TGTGCCAGCAGTGTCGGGGACAGATTCTATGGCTACACCTTC
size: many; J: TRBJ2-1; D: .; V: TRBV6-1; CDR3: CASSYHRGSSYNEQFF; DNA: TGTGCCAGCAGCTACCATCGGGGGAGCTCCTACAATGAGCAGTTCTTC
size: many; J: TRBJ1-2; D: TRBD1; V: TRBV27; CDR3: CASSSPGQGTVGYTF; DNA: TGTGCCAGCAGTTCCCCGGGACAGGGGACGGTTGGCTACACCTTC
size: .; J: TRBJ1-1; D: .; V: TRBV5-1; CDR3: CASSLTRTDMNTEAFF; DNA: TGCGCCAGCAGCTTAACTCGGACAGACATGAACACTGAAGCTTTCTTT
size: .; J: TRBJ1-2; D: .; V: TRBV6-1; CDR3: CASTTGRYGYTF; DNA: TGTGCCAGCACCACTGGACGGTATGGCTACACCTTC
size: .; J: TRBJ2-2; D: .; V: TRBV6-1; CDR3: CASSESEQTNTGELFF; DNA: TGTGCCAGCAGTGAATCGGAACAGACTAACACCGGGGAGCTGTTTTTT
size: many; J: TRBJ2-3; D: .; V: TRBV5-1; CDR3: CASHSGSTDTQYF; DNA: TGCGCCAGCCACAGCGGGAGCACAGATACGCAGTATTTT
size: few; J: TRBJ1-1; D: .; V: TRBV12-3/TRBV12-4; CDR3: CASSLGRMGDLNTEAFF; DNA: TGTGCCAGCAGTTTAGGCCGGATGGGGGACCTGAACACTGAAGCTTTCTTT
size: .; J: TRBJ1-2; D: .; V: TRBV19; CDR3: CASSKSSAGGYTF; DNA: TGTGCCAGTAGTAAGAGTTCGGCGGGGGGCTACACCTTC
size: .; J: TRBJ2-1; D: .; V: TRBV5-6; CDR3: CASSLPGQSYNEQFF; DNA: TGTGCCAGCAGCTTGCCCGGCCAGTCCTACAATGAGCAGTTCTTC
size: many; J: TRBJ2-1; D: TRBD2; V: TRBV11-1; CDR3: CASSWGLAGASGEQFF; DNA: TGTGCCAGCAGCTGGGGACTAGCGGGGGCGTCCGGTGAGCAGTTCTTC
size: .; J: TRBJ2-6; D: TRBD1; V: TRBV10-2; CDR3: CASSPWDIRDSSGANVLTF; DNA: TGTGCCAGCAGTCCCTGGGACATACGGGACAGCTCTGGGGCCAACGTCCTGACTTTC
size: many; J: TRBJ1-5; D: .; V: TRBV2; CDR3: CASNQLSNQPQHF; DNA: TGTGCCAGCAACCAGCTTAGCAATCAGCCCCAGCATTTT
size: few; J: TRBJ1-2; D: .; V: TRBV3-1; CDR3: CASSHRDKFQGYTF; DNA: TGTGCCAGCAGCCACCGGGACAAATTTCAAGGCTACACCTTC
size: .; J: TRBJ2-3; D: TRBD2; V: TRBV11-2; CDR3: CASSLVMLAGKDTQYF; DNA: TGTGCCAGCAGCTTAGTTATGCTAGCGGGGAAAGATACGCAGTATTTT
size: many; J: TRBJ1-6; D: .; V: TRBV5-1; CDR3: CASSLDSSYNSPLHF; DNA: TGCGCCAGCAGCTTGGACAGCTCCTATAATTCACCCCTCCACTTT
size: many; J: TRBJ2-7; D: .; V: TRBV15; CDR3: CATSSGSNYEQYF; DNA: TGTGCCACCAGCAGCGGGAGTAACTACGAGCAGTACTTC
size: many; J: TRBJ1-2; D: TRBD1; V: TRBV28; CDR3: CASVDRGNGYTF; DNA: TGTGCCAGCGTCGACAGGGGGAATGGCTACACCTTC
size: many; J: TRBJ1-2; D: .; V: TRBV4-1; CDR3: CASSQPLTDKNYGYTF; DNA: TGCGCCAGCAGCCAGCCCCTGACAGATAAGAACTATGGCTACACCTTC
size: few; J: TRBJ1-2; D: TRBD1; V: TRBV29-1; CDR3: CSVLTGFYDGYTF; DNA: TGCAGCGTCCTGACAGGGTTCTATGATGGCTACACCTTC
size: many; J: TRBJ2-7; D: TRBD1; V: TRBV11-3; CDR3: CASSLGSHRGSFEQYF; DNA: TGTGCCAGCAGCTTAGGGAGTCACAGGGGCAGCTTCGAGCAGTACTTC
size: .; J: TRBJ2-1; D: .; V: TRBV4-2; CDR3: CASSKSHGEQFF; DNA: TGTGCCAGCAGCAAATCCCACGGGGAGCAGTTCTTC
size: many; J: TRBJ2-1; D: .; V: TRBV4-1; CDR3: CASSQDRQAPYNEQFF; DNA: TGCGCCAGCAGCCAAGATAGACAGGCCCCCTACAATGAGCAGTTCTTC
size: many; J: TRBJ2-1; D: TRBD2; V: TRBV4-1; CDR3: CASSQVLAEGYNEQFF; DNA: TGCGCCAGCAGCCAGGTTCTAGCGGAGGGCTACAATGAGCAGTTCTTC
size: many; J: TRBJ2-3; D: .; V: TRBV20-1; CDR3: CSARVRDTQYF; DNA: TGCAGTGCTAGAGTCAGAGATACGCAGTATTTT
size: many; J: TRBJ1-5; D: .; V: TRBV28; CDR3: CASTQSGAGNQPQHF; DNA: TGTGCCAGCACCCAATCTGGGGCCGGCAATCAGCCCCAGCATTTT
size: many; J: TRBJ1-4; D: TRBD1; V: TRBV2; CDR3: CASSMDRGSEKLFF; DNA: TGTGCCAGCAGTATGGACAGGGGCAGTGAAAAACTGTTTTTT
size: .; J: TRBJ2-7; D: .; V: TRBV10-3; CDR3: CAISDLPGFEQYF; DNA: TGTGCCATCAGTGACCTCCCAGGTTTCGAGCAGTACTTC
size: many; J: TRBJ2-3; D: .; V: TRBV11-2; CDR3: CASSFGLDTQYF; DNA: TGTGCCAGCAGCTTCGGATTGGATACGCAGTATTTT
size: many; J: TRBJ2-4; D: TRBD2; V: TRBV28; CDR3: CASSLGTSGRSAKNIQYF; DNA: TGTGCCAGCAGTCTGGGGACTAGCGGGAGGTCGGCCAAAAACATTCAGTACTTC
size: many; J: TRBJ2-7; D: TRBD1; V: TRBV6-5; CDR3: CASSYSFPGSGGDEQYF; DNA: TGTGCCAGCAGTTACTCGTTCCCCGGGTCAGGGGGCGACGAGCAGTACTTC
size: many; J: TRBJ2-5; D: .; V: TRBV20-1; CDR3: CSAEGVKSPRRMTQYF; DNA: TGCAGTGCTGAGGGAGTGAAGAGCCCCCGACGAATGACCCAGTACTTC
size: few; J: TRBJ2-3; D: TRBD2; V: TRBV6-1; CDR3: CASWRGALTDTQYF; DNA: TGTGCCAGCTGGCGGGGGGCACTCACAGATACGCAGTATTTT
size: .; J: TRBJ1-1; D: .; V: TRBV3-1; CDR3: CASSLGIGNTEAFF; DNA: TGTGCCAGCAGCTTAGGAATCGGGAACACTGAAGCTTTCTTT
size: .; J: TRBJ2-3; D: .; V: TRBV25-1; CDR3: CASSDGQLGSEDTQYF; DNA: TGTGCCAGCAGTGATGGGCAATTAGGGTCGGAAGATACGCAGTATTTT
size: many; J: TRBJ1-1; D: TRBD1; V: TRBV20-1; CDR3: CSADAGTGGSEAFF; DNA: TGCAGTGCTGACGCCGGGACAGGGGGTAGCGAAGCTTTCTTT
size: .; J: TRBJ1-2; D: .; V: TRBV12-3/TRBV12-4; CDR3: CASSIRTAPAGYTF; DNA: TGTGCCAGCAGTATAAGGACGGCTCCGGCTGGCTACACCTTC
size: many; J: TRBJ2-5; D: .; V: TRBV5-5; CDR3: CASSLSRKETQYF; DNA: TGTGCCAGCAGCTTGTCCAGAAAAGAGACCCAGTACTTC
size: many; J: TRBJ2-2; D: TRBD2; V: TRBV27; CDR3: CASSPGLAESETGELFF; DNA: TGTGCCAGCAGTCCAGGACTAGCGGAGAGTGAAACCGGGGAGCTGTTTTTT
size: many; J: TRBJ2-7; D: .; V: TRBV4-2; CDR3: CASSQPSQKRCSYEQYF; DNA: TGTGCCAGCAGCCAACCGTCCCAAAAGAGGTGCTCCTACGAGCAGTACTTC
size: many; J: TRBJ1-1; D: .; V: TRBV5-1; CDR3: CASSPGSLNTEAFF; DNA: TGCGCCAGCAGCCCCGGGTCCCTGAACACTGAAGCTTTCTTT
size: many; J: TRBJ1-5; D: TRBD1; V: TRBV2; CDR3: CASSGRDRELYSNQPQHF; DNA: TGTGCCAGCAGTGGCCGGGACAGGGAATTATATAGCAATCAGCCCCAGCATTTT
size: many; J: TRBJ2-7; D: TRBD2; V: TRBV29-1; CDR3: CSVRQGGTSGGPYEQYF; DNA: TGCAGCGTTCGACAGGGGGGGACTAGCGGGGGCCCCTACGAGCAGTACTTC
size: many; J: TRBJ2-1; D: .; V: TRBV7-8; CDR3: CASSWRDFSYNEQFF; DNA: TGTGCCAGCAGCTGGCGGGACTTCTCCTACAATGAGCAGTTCTTC
size: many; J: TRBJ2-7; D: .; V: TRBV18; CDR3: CASSPPEGKQYF; DNA: TGTGCCAGCTCACCACCAGAGGGGAAGCAGTACTTC
size: many; J: TRBJ1-1; D: TRBD1; V: TRBV30; CDR3: CAWSYPQGGRVNTEAFF; DNA: TGTGCCTGGAGTTACCCTCAGGGGGGTCGAGTGAACACTGAAGCTTTCTTT